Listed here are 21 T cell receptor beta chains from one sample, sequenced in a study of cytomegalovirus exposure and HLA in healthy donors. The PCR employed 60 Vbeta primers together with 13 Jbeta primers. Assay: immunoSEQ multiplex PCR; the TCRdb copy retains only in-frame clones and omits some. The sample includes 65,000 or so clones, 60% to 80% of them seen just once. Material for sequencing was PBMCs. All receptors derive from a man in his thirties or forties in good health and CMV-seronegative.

This CDR3 is CASSKRQGDYEQYF. For the CDR3, the DNA is TGTGCCAGCAGCAAGCGACAGGGGGACTACGAGCAGTACTTC. V and J are TRBV7-9 and TRBJ2-7; 9 bases are a match to TRBD1. Trimming cost V 5 bases and J 3 bases; bases outside gene matches: 5. This CDR3 is 14 amino acids long. Germline V gene data show CDR1 as SEHNR and CDR2 as FQNEAQ (reference sequence).

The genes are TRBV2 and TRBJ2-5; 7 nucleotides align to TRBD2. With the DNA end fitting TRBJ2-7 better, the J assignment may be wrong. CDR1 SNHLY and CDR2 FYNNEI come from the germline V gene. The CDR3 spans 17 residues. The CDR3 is CASSEAHLWRGSYEQYF. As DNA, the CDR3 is TGTGCCAGCAGTGAAGCCCACCTTTGGCGGGGGTCCTACGAGCAGTACTTC.

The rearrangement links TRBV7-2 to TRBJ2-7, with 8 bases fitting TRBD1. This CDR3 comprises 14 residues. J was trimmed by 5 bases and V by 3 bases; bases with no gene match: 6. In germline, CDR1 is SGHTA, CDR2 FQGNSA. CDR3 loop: CASSFGQGGNEQYF. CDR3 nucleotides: TGTGCCAGCAGCTTCGGACAGGGTGGGAACGAGCAGTACTTC.

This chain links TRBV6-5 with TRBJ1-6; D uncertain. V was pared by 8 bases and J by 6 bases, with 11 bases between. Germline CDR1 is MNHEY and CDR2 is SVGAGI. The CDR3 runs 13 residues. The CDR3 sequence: CASGPERNSPLHF. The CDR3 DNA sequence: TGTGCCAGCGGCCCTGAGCGTAATTCACCCCTCCACTTT.

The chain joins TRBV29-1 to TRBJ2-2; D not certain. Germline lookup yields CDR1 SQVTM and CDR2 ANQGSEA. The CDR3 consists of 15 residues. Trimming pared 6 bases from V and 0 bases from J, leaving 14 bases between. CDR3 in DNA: TGCAGCGTCCCCCGCCGGAGCGCGAACACCGGGGAGCTGTTTTTT. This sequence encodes CSVPRRSANTGELFF.

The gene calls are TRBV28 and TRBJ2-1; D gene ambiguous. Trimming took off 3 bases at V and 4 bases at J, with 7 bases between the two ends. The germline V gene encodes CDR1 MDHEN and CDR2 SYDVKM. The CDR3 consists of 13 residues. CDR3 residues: CASSLQLYNEQFF. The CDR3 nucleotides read TGTGCCAGCAGTTTGCAACTTTACAATGAGCAGTTCTTC.

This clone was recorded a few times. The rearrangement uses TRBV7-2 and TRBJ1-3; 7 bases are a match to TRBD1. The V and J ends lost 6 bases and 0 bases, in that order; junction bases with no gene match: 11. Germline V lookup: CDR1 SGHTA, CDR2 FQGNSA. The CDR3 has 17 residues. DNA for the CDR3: TGTGCCAGCAGTTACCGGGACAGTCCTTACTCTGGAAACACCATATATTTT. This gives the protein CASSYRDSPYSGNTIYF.

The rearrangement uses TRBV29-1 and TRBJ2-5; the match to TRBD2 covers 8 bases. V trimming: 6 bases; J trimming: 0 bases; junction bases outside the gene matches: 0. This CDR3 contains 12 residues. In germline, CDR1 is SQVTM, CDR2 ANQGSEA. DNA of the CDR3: TGCAGCGTAGCGGGGGACCAAGAGACCCAGTACTTC. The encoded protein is CSVAGDQETQYF.

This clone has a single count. The CDR3: CSVELGTGAMEVQYF. CDR3 bases: TGCAGCGTTGAACTCGGGACAGGGGCCATGGAGGTCCAGTACTTC. The chain couples TRBV29-1 to TRBJ2-5, with 10 positions matching TRBD1. The J segment lost 10 bases and the V segment lost 2 bases, leaving 13 bases of the junction unmatched. Germline CDR1 is SQVTM and CDR2 is ANQGSEA. This CDR3 has 15 residues. The whole variable domain, filled in from reference TRBV29-1 and TRBJ2-5, reads SAVISQKPSRDICQRGTSLTIQCQVDSQVTMMFWYRQQPGQSLTLIATANQGSEATYESGFVIDKFPISRPNLTFSTLTVSNMSPEDSSIYLCSVELGTGAMEVQYFGPGTRLLVL.

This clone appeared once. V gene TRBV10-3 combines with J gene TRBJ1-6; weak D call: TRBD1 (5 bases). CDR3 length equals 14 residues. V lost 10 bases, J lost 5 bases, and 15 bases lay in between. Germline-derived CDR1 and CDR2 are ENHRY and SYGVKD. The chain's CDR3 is CATAALGDNSPLHF. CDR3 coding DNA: TGTGCCACGGCGGCCCTAGGGGATAATTCACCCCTCCACTTT.

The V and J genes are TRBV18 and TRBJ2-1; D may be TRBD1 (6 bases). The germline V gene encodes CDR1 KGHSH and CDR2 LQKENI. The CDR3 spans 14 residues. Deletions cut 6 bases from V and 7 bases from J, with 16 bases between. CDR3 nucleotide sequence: TGTGCCAGCTCCCCCGGGTCCAGGGGAAATGAGCAGTTCTTC. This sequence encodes CASSPGSRGNEQFF.

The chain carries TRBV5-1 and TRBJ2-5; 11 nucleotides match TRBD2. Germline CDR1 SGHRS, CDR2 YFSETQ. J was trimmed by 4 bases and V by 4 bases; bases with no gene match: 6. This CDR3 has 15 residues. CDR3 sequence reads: CASSPSGGPGETQYF. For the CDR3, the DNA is TGCGCCAGCAGCCCTAGCGGGGGGCCGGGAGAGACCCAGTACTTC.

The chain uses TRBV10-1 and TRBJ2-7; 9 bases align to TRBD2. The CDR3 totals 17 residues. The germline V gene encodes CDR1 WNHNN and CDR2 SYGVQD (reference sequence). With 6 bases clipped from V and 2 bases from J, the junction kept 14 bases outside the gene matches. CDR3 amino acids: CASRAEAASGTTYEQYF. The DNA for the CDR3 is TGCGCCAGCAGAGCGGAAGCGGCTAGCGGGACTACCTACGAGCAGTACTTC.

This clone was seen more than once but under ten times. The CDR3 region is CASSRDRNTGELFF. DNA for the CDR3: TGTGCCAGCAGCCGGGACAGGAACACCGGGGAGCTGTTTTTT. The rearrangement uses TRBV5-4 and TRBJ2-2; 7 bases match TRBD1. V lost 4 bases to trimming and J lost 1 base; unmatched junction nucleotides: 1. The CDR3 length is 14 residues. Germline values: CDR1 SGHNT, CDR2 YYREEE (reference sequence). Together with reference TRBV5-4 and TRBJ2-2, the CDR3 gives the full variable domain: ETGVTQSPTHLIKTRGQQVTLRCSSQSGHNTVSWYQQALGQGPQFIFQYYREEENGRGNFPPRFSGLQFPNYSSELNVNALELDDSALYLCASSRDRNTGELFFGEGSRLTVL.

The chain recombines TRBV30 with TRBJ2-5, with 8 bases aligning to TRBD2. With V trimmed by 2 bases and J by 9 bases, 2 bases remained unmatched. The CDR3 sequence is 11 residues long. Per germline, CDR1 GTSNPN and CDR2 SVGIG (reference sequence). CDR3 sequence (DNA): TGTGCCTGGAGTAGCGGGGGTTCCCAGTACTTC. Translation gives CAWSSGGSQYF.

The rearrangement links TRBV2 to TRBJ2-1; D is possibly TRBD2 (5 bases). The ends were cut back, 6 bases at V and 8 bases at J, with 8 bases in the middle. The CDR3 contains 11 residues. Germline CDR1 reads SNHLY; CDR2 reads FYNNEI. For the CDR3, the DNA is TGTGCCAGCAGGGAGAGGGATGAGCAGTTCTTC. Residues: CASRERDEQFF.

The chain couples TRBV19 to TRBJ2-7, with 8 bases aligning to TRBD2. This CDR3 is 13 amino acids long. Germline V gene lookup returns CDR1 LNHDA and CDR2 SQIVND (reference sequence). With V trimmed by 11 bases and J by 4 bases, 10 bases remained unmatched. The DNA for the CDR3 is TGTGCCTCGGGGGGGGGCCTCTCTTACGAGCAGTACTTC. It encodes CASGGGLSYEQYF.

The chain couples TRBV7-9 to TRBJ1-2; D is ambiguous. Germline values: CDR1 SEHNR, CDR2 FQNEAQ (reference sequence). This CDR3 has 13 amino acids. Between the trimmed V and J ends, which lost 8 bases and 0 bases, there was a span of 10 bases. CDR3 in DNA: TGTGCCAGCGAGGAGGGAGCTAACTATGGCTACACCTTC. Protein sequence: CASEEGANYGYTF. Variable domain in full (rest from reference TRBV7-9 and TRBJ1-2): DTGVSQNPRHKITKRGQNVTFRCDPISEHNRLYWYRQTLGQGPEFLTYFQNEAQLEKSRLLSDRFSAERPKGSFSTLEIQRTEQGDSAMYLCASEEGANYGYTFGSGTRLTVV.

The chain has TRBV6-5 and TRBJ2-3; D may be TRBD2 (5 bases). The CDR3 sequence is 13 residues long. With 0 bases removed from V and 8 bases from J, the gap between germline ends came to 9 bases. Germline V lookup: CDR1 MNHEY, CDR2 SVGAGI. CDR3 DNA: TGTGCCAGCAGTTACTCGATTGGAGGTACGCAGTATTTT. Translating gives CASSYSIGGTQYF.

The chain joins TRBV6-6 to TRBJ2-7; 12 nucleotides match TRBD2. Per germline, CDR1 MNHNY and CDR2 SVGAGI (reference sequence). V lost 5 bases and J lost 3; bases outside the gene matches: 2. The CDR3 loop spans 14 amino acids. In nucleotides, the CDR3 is TGTGCCAGCAGTCTAGCGGGGGGGGTCTACGAGCAGTACTTC. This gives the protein CASSLAGGVYEQYF.

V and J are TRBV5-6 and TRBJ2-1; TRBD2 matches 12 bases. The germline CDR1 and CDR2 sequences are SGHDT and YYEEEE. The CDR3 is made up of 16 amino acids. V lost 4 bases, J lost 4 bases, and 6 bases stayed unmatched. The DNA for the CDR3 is TGTGCCAGCAGCAAAAGACTAGCGGGGGATTACAATGAGCAGTTCTTC. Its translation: CASSKRLAGDYNEQFF.